A single sample gave rise to the 30 T cell receptor beta chains below, sequenced in a study of cytomegalovirus exposure and HLA in healthy donors. Amplification used 60 Vbeta primers and 13 Jbeta primers. Some clones are missing from TCRdb's copy, which holds only in-frame ones; the method was immunoSEQ multiplex PCR. The sample gives about 200,000 clones, under 85% of which show up once; roughly 1.6% is in the top ten. Specimen: PBMCs. Receptors originate from a man aged 50 to 60 in good health and CMV-seronegative.

The rearrangement uses TRBV4-2 and TRBJ2-7; tentative D call: TRBD2 (5 bases). The length of the CDR3 is 16 residues. Trimming cost V 0 bases and J 6 bases, with 18 bases left between them. Germline values: CDR1 LGHNA, CDR2 YNFKEQ. The CDR3 DNA is TGTGCCAGCAGCCAAGAGGGAGACTACCGGTCGTCCGAGCAGTACTTC. Translating gives CASSQEGDYRSSEQYF.

This chain uses TRBV19 with TRBJ2-3; 9 bases map to TRBD2. CDR1 is LNHDA, CDR2 SQIVND, per germline (reference sequence). The CDR3 runs to 15 residues. V trimming: 5 bases; J trimming: 3 bases; junction bases outside the gene matches: 6. CDR3 amino acids: CASSFSGSGTDTQYF. CDR3 coding DNA: TGTGCCAGTAGTTTTAGCGGGAGTGGTACAGATACGCAGTATTTT. The full variable domain, completed using reference TRBV19 and TRBJ2-3, is DGGITQSPKYLFRKEGQNVTLSCEQNLNHDAMYWYRQDPGQGLRLIYYSQIVNDFQKGDIAEGYSVSREKKESFPLTVTSAQKNPTAFYLCASSFSGSGTDTQYFGPGTRLTVL.

The chain has TRBV5-5 and TRBJ1-1; D remains ambiguous. The germline CDR1 and CDR2 sequences are SGHKS and YYEKEE (reference sequence). The CDR3 runs 12 residues. The V end was cut by 0 bases, the J end by 7 bases, with 7 bases between. CDR3 sequence: CASSLAGREAFF. The CDR3 coding sequence is TGTGCCAGCAGCTTGGCCGGTCGTGAAGCTTTCTTT.

DNA of the CDR3: TGTGCCAGCAGCTTCGGACAGGGGGCGAATACTGAAGCTTTCTTT. Protein: CASSFGQGANTEAFF. V gene TRBV11-2 combines with J gene TRBJ1-1, with 11 positions matching TRBD1. Germline V gives CDR1 SGHAT, CDR2 FQNNGV. J lost 5 bases, V lost 3 bases, and 5 bases had no gene match. This CDR3 is 15 amino acids long.

This chain connects TRBV5-4 to TRBJ2-5, with D maybe TRBD2 (6 bases). This CDR3 has 11 amino acids. V dropped 4 bases and J dropped 5 bases, with 6 bases sitting between them. Per germline, CDR1 SGHNT and CDR2 YYREEE (reference sequence). DNA of the CDR3: TGTGCCAGCAGCGCGGGGGAGACCCAGTACTTC. Translated: CASSAGETQYF. Complete variable domain (other parts from reference TRBV5-4 and TRBJ2-5): ETGVTQSPTHLIKTRGQQVTLRCSSQSGHNTVSWYQQALGQGPQFIFQYYREEENGRGNFPPRFSGLQFPNYSSELNVNALELDDSALYLCASSAGETQYFGPGTRLLVL.

This CDR3 is CASSRDRGGDQPQHF. In nucleotides, the CDR3 is TGTGCCAGCAGTAGGGACAGGGGTGGGGATCAGCCCCAGCATTTT. The V gene is TRBV2, the J gene TRBJ1-5; 10 nucleotides agree with TRBD1. This CDR3 region has 15 residues. Losses at the gene ends were 5 bases for V and 5 bases for J; bases not matched to a gene: 6. Germline assignment: CDR1 SNHLY and CDR2 FYNNEI.

This rearrangement joins TRBV5-1 to TRBJ1-2; TRBD1 might be the D (5 bases). The CDR3 has 14 amino acids. The germline V gene encodes CDR1 SGHRS and CDR2 YFSETQ. The ends were cut back, 3 bases at V and 1 base at J, with 10 bases in the middle. CDR3 sequence reads: CASSSTTVNYGYTF. Here the CDR3 DNA reads TGCGCCAGCAGCTCTACGACAGTTAACTATGGCTACACCTTC.

V usage is TRBV2 and J usage is TRBJ2-1; D not certain. Germline CDR1 reads SNHLY; CDR2 reads FYNNEI. This CDR3 region has 14 residues. Trimming pared 3 bases from V and 3 bases from J, leaving 9 bases between. CDR3: CASSDGGVYNEQFF. CDR3 coding DNA: TGTGCCAGCAGTGATGGCGGAGTCTACAATGAGCAGTTCTTC.

The gene calls are TRBV7-9 and TRBJ2-2, with D uncertain. Trimming stripped 3 bases from V and 4 bases from J, with 9 bases between. CDR3 length: 14 amino acids. Germline V gene data show CDR1 as SEHNR and CDR2 as FQNEAQ (reference sequence). CDR3 nucleotide sequence: TGTGCCAGCAGCTTTGGTACACGCACCGGGGAGCTGTTTTTT. It codes for CASSFGTRTGELFF.

This clone was seen just once. V is TRBV19 and J is TRBJ2-1; a possible D gene is TRBD1 (6 bases). Deletions cut 6 bases from V and 0 bases from J, with 12 bases between. Germline CDR1 LNHDA, CDR2 SQIVND (reference sequence). CDR3 length: 15 amino acids. CDR3 sequence (DNA): TGTGCCAGTAGGGGGACATCGAGCTCCTACAATGAGCAGTTCTTC. Encoded protein: CASRGTSSSYNEQFF.

The chain employs TRBV9 and TRBJ2-1; 11 positions agree with TRBD2. The CDR3 loop spans 17 amino acids. The germline V gene encodes CDR1 SGDLS and CDR2 YYNGEE. J gave up 4 bases and V 4 bases, and 10 bases lay outside the gene matches. CDR3 DNA: TGTGCCAGCAGCCCCCAGACTAGCGGGACCTATTACAATGAGCAGTTCTTC. It is translated as CASSPQTSGTYYNEQFF.

Concerning this clone itself: This sample includes further DNA sequences coding for the same CDR3. CDR3 DNA sequence: TGTGCCAGTAGTATAGGGGGCAATGGCTACACCTTC. Amino acid sequence: CASSIGGNGYTF. V usage is TRBV19 and J usage is TRBJ1-2; possibly TRBD1 for D (5 bases). Germline V CDR1 and CDR2: LNHDA, SQIVND (reference sequence). Trimming removed 1 base at V and 6 bases at J, with 6 bases between. The CDR3 has 12 residues.

The chain combines TRBV11-2 with TRBJ2-7, with 7 bases lining up with TRBD1. Germline V gene lookup returns CDR1 SGHAT and CDR2 FQNNGV. V lost 6 bases, J lost 1 base, and 18 bases stayed unmatched. The CDR3 has 18 residues. The chain's CDR3 is CASSFNRDSLRLSYEQYF. For the CDR3, the DNA is TGTGCCAGCAGTTTCAACCGGGACAGCCTACGACTTTCCTACGAGCAGTACTTC.

This clone was seen just once. The chain recombines TRBV5-4 with TRBJ1-1, with D possibly being TRBD1 (5 bases). The germline V gene has CDR1 SGHNT and CDR2 YYREEE (reference sequence). This CDR3 is built from 14 residues. The V and J ends lost 4 bases and 1 base respectively, with 11 bases between them. CDR3 nucleotide sequence: TGTGCCAGCAGCGTCTCGCAGGGGAACACTGAAGCTTTCTTT. As protein: CASSVSQGNTEAFF.

This clone was observed a single time. The J gene is TRBJ1-2, the V gene TRBV7-9, with D tentatively TRBD1 (5 bases). The CDR3 is 15 residues long. CDR1 is SEHNR, CDR2 FQNEAQ, per germline (reference sequence). Trimming took 5 bases from V and 6 from J, leaving 19 bases between them. The CDR3 spells CASSPTTGTVDGYTF. CDR3 DNA: TGTGCCAGCAGCCCCACCACGGGGACTGTCGATGGCTACACCTTC.

The chain carries TRBV30 and TRBJ2-1, with 9 bases matching TRBD1. CDR1 is GTSNPN and CDR2 is SVGIG in the germline V gene (reference sequence). Trimming cost V 2 bases and J 8 bases; bases outside gene matches: 7. The CDR3 contains 14 residues. CDR3 amino acids: CAWSPGQGIDEQFF. The CDR3 DNA follows: TGTGCCTGGAGTCCAGGACAGGGGATTGATGAGCAGTTCTTC.

This clone was counted between two and nine times. The chain recombines TRBV6-6 with TRBJ2-3; the D gene is possibly TRBD2 (5 bases). V shed 4 bases and J shed 3 bases, with 8 bases lying between them. The germline gives CDR1 MNHNY, CDR2 SVGAGI (reference sequence). CDR3 size: 13 residues. CDR3 sequence reads: CASSSRETDTQYF. The CDR3 region has the DNA TGTGCCAGCAGTTCCCGGGAAACAGATACGCAGTATTTT.

The chain recombines TRBV19 with TRBJ1-4; no clear D gene. V lost 4 bases and J lost 6, with 12 bases in between. The CDR3 length is 14 residues. CDR1 and CDR2 (germline): LNHDA, SQIVND (reference sequence). CDR3 sequence: CASSTPGNYEKLFF. CDR3 coding DNA: TGTGCCAGTAGTACCCCGGGAAACTATGAAAAACTGTTTTTT.

This chain joins TRBV15 and TRBJ2-3, with TRBD2 matching over 9 bases. The trim removed 3 bases at V and 4 bases at J, leaving 11 bases unmatched. Germline values: CDR1 LNHNV, CDR2 YYDKDF (reference sequence). This CDR3 has 17 residues. Here the CDR3 reads CATSREAGGGRADTQYF. The CDR3 DNA follows: TGTGCCACCAGCAGGGAGGCGGGTGGCGGGAGGGCAGATACGCAGTATTTT.

The chain uses TRBV27 and TRBJ1-1; 7 bases fit TRBD1. J gave up 1 base and V 6 bases, and 14 bases lay outside the gene matches. Per germline, CDR1 MNHEY and CDR2 SMNVEV (reference sequence). The CDR3 runs 17 residues. The CDR3 nucleotides are TGTGCCAGCAGGTCAGACAGGGCCCTTCTAGGGAACACTGAAGCTTTCTTT. Protein product: CASRSDRALLGNTEAFF.

This sequence joins TRBV7-9 and TRBJ2-7; D gene unclear. The CDR3 consists of 10 residues. Germline V gene sequence: CDR1 SEHNR, CDR2 FQNEAQ (reference sequence). V was shortened by 5 bases and J by 5 bases, with 4 bases between the two germline ends. The CDR3 sequence is CASSTNEQYF. As DNA, the CDR3 is TGTGCCAGCAGCACTAACGAGCAGTACTTC.

The chain links TRBV19 to TRBJ1-2; possible D gene TRBD1, 5 bases. V lost 6 bases and J 2 bases, leaving 10 bases between the germline ends. CDR3 length: 13 residues. Germline V gene data show CDR1 as LNHDA and CDR2 as SQIVND (reference sequence). CDR3 nucleotides: TGTGCCAGTAGACGGACACTCAACTATGGCTACACCTTC. As protein: CASRRTLNYGYTF.

The chain carries TRBV5-4 and TRBJ2-3; TRBD2 is a possible D gene (6 bases). From germline, CDR1 is SGHNT and CDR2 YYREEE (reference sequence). The CDR3 length is 16 residues. V lost 0 bases and J lost 4, with 15 bases in between. CDR3 DNA sequence: TGTGCCAGCAGCTTGGCGGCGACTAGTGGGGCAGATACGCAGTATTTT. Translated, it gives CASSLAATSGADTQYF.

V usage is TRBV14 and J usage is TRBJ2-1, with 8 nucleotides matching TRBD1. Germline V gene lookup returns CDR1 SGHDN and CDR2 FVKESK. J gave up 6 bases and V 4 bases, and 11 bases lay outside the gene matches. CDR3 length: 16 amino acids. CDR3 in DNA: TGTGCCAGCAGCCGATTCGTGACAGGGGTAGCCAATGAGCAGTTCTTC. As protein: CASSRFVTGVANEQFF. The entire variable domain, with the rest obtained from reference TRBV14 and TRBJ2-1, is as follows: EAGVTQFPSHSVIEKGQTVTLRCDPISGHDNLYWYRRVMGKEIKFLLHFVKESKQDESGMPNNRFLAERTGGTYSTLKVQPAELEDSGVYFCASSRFVTGVANEQFFGPGTRLTVL.

The V gene is TRBV5-1, the J gene TRBJ1-1, with D uncertain. With 4 bases removed from V and 5 bases from J, the gap between germline ends came to 15 bases. This CDR3 region has 14 residues. Germline loops: CDR1 SGHRS, CDR2 YFSETQ. For the CDR3, the DNA is TGCGCCAGCAGCCCCTGGAGAGAAACAACTGAAGCTTTCTTT. It translates to CASSPWRETTEAFF. Supplemented by reference TRBV5-1 and TRBJ1-1, the full variable domain reads KAGVTQTPRYLIKTRGQQVTLSCSPISGHRSVSWYQQTPGQGLQFLFEYFSETQRNKGNFPGRFSGRQFSNSRSEMNVSTLELGDSALYLCASSPWRETTEAFFGQGTRLTVV.

The V call is TRBV15, the J call TRBJ2-5, with TRBD1 matching over 9 bases. The CDR3 extends over 14 amino acids. Germline CDR1 LNHNV, CDR2 YYDKDF (reference sequence). The junction had 4 bases not matched to a gene; V was cut back by 2 bases and J by 6 bases. The CDR3 region has the DNA TGTGCCACCAGCAGACAGGGACAGGGAAAGACCCAGTACTTC. This sequence encodes CATSRQGQGKTQYF. Based on the CDR3 plus reference TRBV15 and TRBJ2-5, the full variable domain is DAMVIQNPRYQVTQFGKPVTLSCSQTLNHNVMYWYQQKSSQAPKLLFHYYDKDFNNEADTPDNFQSRRPNTSFCFLDIRSPGLGDTAMYLCATSRQGQGKTQYFGPGTRLLVL.

The chain carries TRBV6-5 and TRBJ1-2; no firm D call. Germline-derived CDR1 and CDR2 are MNHEY and SVGAGI. V was shortened by 0 bases and J by 3 bases, with 14 bases between the two germline ends. The CDR3 totals 16 residues. CDR3 DNA sequence: TGTGCCAGCAGTTACTCGAGAACAAACGGGGACTATGGCTACACCTTC. Amino acid sequence: CASSYSRTNGDYGYTF.

V gene TRBV5-1 combines with J gene TRBJ2-3; 7 nucleotides agree with TRBD2. J gave up 6 bases and V 2 bases, and 9 bases lay outside the gene matches. CDR3 length: 15 residues. The germline gives CDR1 SGHRS, CDR2 YFSETQ. The CDR3: CASSFGGTGGDTQYF. CDR3 in DNA: TGCGCCAGCAGCTTCGGCGGGACCGGGGGGGATACGCAGTATTTT.

This clone occurred a few times. V usage is TRBV10-3 and J usage is TRBJ2-1; maybe TRBD1 (5 bases). The CDR3 has 16 residues. Germline V lookup: CDR1 ENHRY, CDR2 SYGVKD. The V end was cut by 0 bases, the J end by 5 bases, with 14 bases between. The DNA of the CDR3 is TGTGCCATCAGTGAGTCGAGTCAGGGATACGACAATGAGCAGTTCTTC. This encodes CAISESSQGYDNEQFF.

The chain uses TRBV2 and TRBJ2-7; D gene unclear. The CDR3 consists of 13 residues. Germline CDR1 SNHLY, CDR2 FYNNEI. V lost 4 bases and J lost 5, with 12 bases in between. The CDR3 coding sequence is TGTGCCAGCAGTGGGGCCCCTACTCACGAGCAGTACTTC. This gives the protein CASSGAPTHEQYF.